Presented here are 18 T cell receptor beta chains from one specimen sequenced in a study of spatial heterogeneity in lung cancer. Time point reported: sample taken at primary tumor resection. In TCRdb, the 5' RACE reads were re-called with MiXCR into one record per CDR3 protein. The sample consists of around 89,000 distinct CDR3 sequences, approximately 12% of them appearing once. The sample here was PBMCs, taken at surgery. The receptors were gathered from a male donor with early-stage non-small cell lung cancer.

This clonotype appeared many times. V gene TRBV14 combines with J gene TRBJ1-1, with D possibly being TRBD1 (5 bases). Deletions cut 0 bases from V and 5 bases from J, with 13 bases between. Germline CDR1 SGHDN, CDR2 FVKESK. The CDR3 is 15 residues long. The CDR3 reads CASSQDRGGRTEAFF. CDR3 nucleotide sequence: TGTGCCAGCAGCCAAGATCGTGGGGGGAGGACTGAAGCTTTCTTT.

This clonotype was observed many times. This chain connects TRBV6-2 or TRBV6-3 to TRBJ2-1; D call uncertain. Germline CDR1 reads MNHEY; CDR2 reads SVGEGT. CDR3 length: 12 residues. Trimming took 4 bases from V and 4 from J, leaving 5 bases between them. The CDR3 loop is CASSSAYNEQFF. The CDR3 DNA is TGTGCCAGCAGTTCAGCATACAATGAGCAGTTCTTC.

This clonotype was found a few times. CDR3 residues: CASSPITYNEQFF. CDR3 coding DNA: TGTGCCAGCAGTCCAATTACCTACAATGAGCAGTTCTTC. The chain links TRBV12-3 or TRBV12-4 to TRBJ2-1; D ambiguous. The CDR3 is 13 residues long. V dropped 5 bases and J dropped 2 bases, with 7 bases sitting between them.

This clonotype was detected a few times. The V gene is TRBV9, the J gene TRBJ2-7, with 7 bases identical to TRBD2. CDR3 length equals 14 residues. Germline values: CDR1 SGDLS, CDR2 YYNGEE. J gave up 4 bases and V 3 bases, and 7 bases lay outside the gene matches. The CDR3 here is CASSEGRGPYEQYF. CDR3 nucleotide sequence: TGTGCCAGCAGCGAAGGGAGGGGACCGTACGAGCAGTACTTC. The full variable domain, in which reference TRBV9 and TRBJ2-7 provide the parts outside the CDR3, is DSGVTQTPKHLITATGQRVTLRCSPRSGDLSVYWYQQSLDQGLQFLIQYYNGEERAKGNILERFSAQQFPDLHSELNLSSLELGDSALYFCASSEGRGPYEQYFGPGTRLTVT.

This chain connects TRBV5-1 to TRBJ2-5; TRBD1 aligns across 7 bases. The V gene's germline CDR1 is SGHRS and CDR2 YFSETQ. Unmatched junction bases numbered 4, after V lost 3 bases and J lost 5 bases. The CDR3 length is 13 residues. The CDR3 DNA sequence: TGCGCCAGCAGCTCCGACAGGGTTGAGACCCAGTACTTC. This encodes CASSSDRVETQYF.

This clonotype turned up a few times. The chain recombines TRBV5-1 with TRBJ1-6; the D gene is possibly TRBD1 (6 bases). Germline CDR1 is SGHRS and CDR2 is YFSETQ. This CDR3 is 15 amino acids long. The germline V and J ends were trimmed by 1 base and 7 bases, with 12 bases remaining between them. CDR3 sequence (DNA): TGCGCCAGCAGCTTGAGTATGGGGGCGAATTCACCCCTCCACTTT. It specifies CASSLSMGANSPLHF.

CDR3 sequence (DNA): TGCGCCAGCAGCCAAGGCACCGGGGGAGGTTACAATGAGCAGTTCTTC. Encoded protein: CASSQGTGGGYNEQFF. J is TRBJ2-1 and V is TRBV4-3, with a weak D call TRBD2 (6 bases). The CDR3 has 16 amino acids. V lost 1 base, J lost 4 bases, and 14 bases lay in between. Germline V gene data show CDR1 as LGHNA and CDR2 as YSLEER.

This clonotype occurred a few times. The rearrangement links TRBV10-2 to TRBJ2-3; 9 positions agree with TRBD2. Germline lookup yields CDR1 WSHSY and CDR2 SAAADI. The CDR3 totals 14 residues. Germline trimming cut 7 bases from V and 5 bases from J; bases unmatched to any gene: 7. The CDR3 loop reads CASTLAGVGDTQYF. As DNA, the CDR3 is TGCGCCAGCACGTTAGCGGGGGTGGGAGATACGCAGTATTTT.

The chain joins TRBV13 to TRBJ2-1, with a weak D call TRBD2 (6 bases). The CDR3 is 15 residues long. Per the germline V gene, CDR1 is PRHDT and CDR2 is FYEKMQ (reference sequence). Trimming shortened V by 0 bases and J by 9 bases, and 15 bases separated the two germline ends. CDR3 sequence (DNA): TGTGCCAGCAGCTTAGGGCTCCACGCCGGGGGTGAGCAGTTCTTC. Translating it yields CASSLGLHAGGEQFF. The full variable domain, in which reference TRBV13 and TRBJ2-1 provide the parts outside the CDR3, is AAGVIQSPRHLIKEKRETATLKCYPIPRHDTVYWYQQGPGQDPQFLISFYEKMQSDKGSIPDRFSAQQFSDYHSELNMSSLELGDSALYFCASSLGLHAGGEQFFGPGTRLTVL.

This clonotype was found many times. The chain combines TRBV5-6 with TRBJ2-2, with 8 bases lining up with TRBD1. Germline assignment: CDR1 SGHDT and CDR2 YYEEEE. The J segment lost 4 bases and the V segment lost 3 bases, leaving 5 bases of the junction unmatched. This CDR3 is built from 15 residues. CDR3 residues: CASSYPGTGTGELFF. The CDR3 DNA reads TGTGCCAGCAGCTACCCCGGGACAGGCACCGGGGAGCTGTTTTTT.

In this sample, this clonotype turned up a few times. V usage is TRBV7-9 and J usage is TRBJ1-5; TRBD1 is a possible D gene (6 bases). CDR1 SEHNR and CDR2 FQNEAQ come from the germline V gene (reference sequence). V was cut by 5 bases and J by 4 bases, with 9 bases left in between. CDR3 size: 13 residues. For the CDR3, the DNA is TGTGCCAGCAGCGTAGGACAGAATCAGCCCCAGCATTTT. Translating gives CASSVGQNQPQHF.

The rearrangement joins TRBV20-1 to TRBJ2-3; possibly TRBD1 for D (6 bases). The length of the CDR3 is 14 residues. V was trimmed by 8 bases and J by 4 bases, leaving 19 bases between them. CDR1 is DFQATT, CDR2 SNEGSKA, per germline (reference sequence). Written as DNA, the CDR3 is TGCAGTACGCGAGGGGACACAGAACCAGATACGCAGTATTTT. It yields the protein CSTRGDTEPDTQYF.

CDR3 nucleotides: TGTGCCAGTAGTATGCGTCAGGGGGGCGGTCAGCCCCAGCATTTT. This codes for CASSMRQGGGQPQHF. This chain joins TRBV19 and TRBJ1-5; 7 nucleotides align to TRBD1. Germline trimming cut 3 bases from V and 6 bases from J; bases unmatched to any gene: 8. The CDR3 is made up of 15 amino acids. Germline CDR1 reads LNHDA; CDR2 reads SQIVND (reference sequence). Drawing the rest from reference TRBV19 and TRBJ1-5, the complete variable domain is DGGITQSPKYLFRKEGQNVTLSCEQNLNHDAMYWYRQDPGQGLRLIYYSQIVNDFQKGDIAEGYSVSREKKESFPLTVTSAQKNPTAFYLCASSMRQGGGQPQHFGDGTRLSIL.

J is TRBJ2-1 and V is TRBV6-1; no clear D. V was trimmed by 6 bases and J by 3 bases, leaving 6 bases between them. The germline CDR1 and CDR2 sequences are MNHNS and SASEGT. CDR3 size: 12 residues. The chain's CDR3 is CASRLNYNEQFF. The CDR3 DNA reads TGTGCCAGCAGACTGAACTACAATGAGCAGTTCTTC.

This clonotype was counted once. The chain is built from TRBV7-2 and TRBJ2-3; a possible D gene is TRBD1 (5 bases). Trimming removed 5 bases from V and 2 bases from J, with 14 bases in between. CDR1 and CDR2 (germline): SGHTA, FQGNSA. CDR3 length: 15 amino acids. CDR3 nucleotide sequence: TGTGCCAGCAGCCGCCGCCAGGGCTACACAGATACGCAGTATTTT. Protein product: CASSRRQGYTDTQYF.

A few counts support this clonotype. V and J are TRBV11-2 and TRBJ2-4; either TRBD1 or TRBD2 may supply D (5 bases each). V lost 4 bases to trimming and J lost 6 bases, with 16 bases between them. Germline loops: CDR1 SGHAT, CDR2 FQNNGV. The CDR3 runs to 15 residues. CDR3: CASSSQGNGGNIQYF. The CDR3 DNA sequence: TGTGCCAGCAGCTCGCAGGGTAACGGAGGAAACATTCAGTACTTC.

This clonotype was observed a handful of times. The V call is TRBV20-1, the J call TRBJ2-7; 7 nucleotides match TRBD2. The V gene end was trimmed by 3 bases and the J gene end by 0 bases; junction bases not matched to a gene: 8. Germline V gene sequence: CDR1 DFQATT, CDR2 SNEGSKA (reference sequence). CDR3 length equals 15 residues. CDR3 sequence reads: CSARPLAANSYEQYF. Here the CDR3 DNA reads TGCAGTGCTAGGCCCCTAGCGGCAAACTCCTACGAGCAGTACTTC.

This rearrangement joins TRBV7-9 to TRBJ1-4; no reliable D call. Trimming took off 5 bases at V and 7 bases at J, with 14 bases between the two ends. This CDR3 spans 14 amino acids. Germline assignment: CDR1 SEHNR and CDR2 FQNEAQ (reference sequence). CDR3 DNA sequence: TGTGCCAGCAGCGCGGCTGTAAACAGTGAAAAACTGTTTTTT. It translates to CASSAAVNSEKLFF.